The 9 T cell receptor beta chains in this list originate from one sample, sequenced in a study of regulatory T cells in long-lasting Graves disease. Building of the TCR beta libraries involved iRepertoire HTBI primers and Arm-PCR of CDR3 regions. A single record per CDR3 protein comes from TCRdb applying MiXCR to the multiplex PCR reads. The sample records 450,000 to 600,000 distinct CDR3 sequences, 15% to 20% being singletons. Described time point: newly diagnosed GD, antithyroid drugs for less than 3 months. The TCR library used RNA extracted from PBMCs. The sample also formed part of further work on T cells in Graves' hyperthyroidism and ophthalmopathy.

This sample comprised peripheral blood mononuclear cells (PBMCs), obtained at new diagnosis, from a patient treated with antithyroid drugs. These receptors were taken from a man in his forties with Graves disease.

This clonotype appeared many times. In DNA form, the CDR3 reads TGTGCCAGCAGTGAAGCGCAGGGCGAGCAGTACTTC. Protein product: CASSEAQGEQYF. This chain links TRBV2 with TRBJ2-7; perhaps TRBD1 as D (5 bases). Deletions cut 0 bases from V and 6 bases from J, with 6 bases between. CDR1 is SNHLY, CDR2 FYNNEI, per germline. The CDR3 runs to 12 residues.

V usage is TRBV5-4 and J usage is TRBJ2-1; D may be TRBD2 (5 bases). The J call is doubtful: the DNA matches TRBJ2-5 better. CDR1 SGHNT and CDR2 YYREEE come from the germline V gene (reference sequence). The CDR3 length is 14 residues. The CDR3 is CASSFARGQETQYF. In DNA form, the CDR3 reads TGTGCCAGCAGCTTTGCCCGGGGACAAGAGACCCAGTACTTC.

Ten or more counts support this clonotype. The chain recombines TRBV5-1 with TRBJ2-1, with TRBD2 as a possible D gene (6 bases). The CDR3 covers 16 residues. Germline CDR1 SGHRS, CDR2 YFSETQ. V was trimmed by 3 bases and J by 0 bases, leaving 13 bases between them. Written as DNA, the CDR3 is TGCGCCAGCAGCTCAGGGACGGGAGACTCCTACAATGAGCAGTTCTTC. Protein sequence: CASSSGTGDSYNEQFF.

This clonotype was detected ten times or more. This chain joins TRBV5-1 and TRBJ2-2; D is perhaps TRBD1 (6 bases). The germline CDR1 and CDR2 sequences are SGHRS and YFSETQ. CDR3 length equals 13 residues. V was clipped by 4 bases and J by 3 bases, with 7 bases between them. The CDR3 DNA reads TGCGCCAGCAGCCGACAGGACACCGGGGAGCTGTTTTTT. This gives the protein CASSRQDTGELFF.

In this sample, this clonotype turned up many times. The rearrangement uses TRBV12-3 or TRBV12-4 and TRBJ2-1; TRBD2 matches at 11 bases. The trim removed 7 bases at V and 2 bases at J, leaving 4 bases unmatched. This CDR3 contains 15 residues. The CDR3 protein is CASTRLAGTYNEQFF. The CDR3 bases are TGTGCCAGCACGCGACTAGCGGGGACCTACAATGAGCAGTTCTTC.

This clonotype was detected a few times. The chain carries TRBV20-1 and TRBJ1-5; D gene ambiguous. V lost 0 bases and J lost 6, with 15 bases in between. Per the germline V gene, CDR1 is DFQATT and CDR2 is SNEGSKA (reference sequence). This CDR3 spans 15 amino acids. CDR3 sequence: CSARDFGPGGQPQHF. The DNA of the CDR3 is TGCAGTGCTAGAGATTTTGGGCCGGGAGGTCAGCCCCAGCATTTT.

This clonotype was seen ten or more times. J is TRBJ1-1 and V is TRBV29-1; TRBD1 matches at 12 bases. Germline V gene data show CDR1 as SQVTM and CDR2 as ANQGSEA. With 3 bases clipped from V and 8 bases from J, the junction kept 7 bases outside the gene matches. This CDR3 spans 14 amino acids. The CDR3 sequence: CSVERGQGAVEAFF. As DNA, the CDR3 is TGCAGCGTTGAGCGGGGACAGGGGGCGGTGGAAGCTTTCTTT.

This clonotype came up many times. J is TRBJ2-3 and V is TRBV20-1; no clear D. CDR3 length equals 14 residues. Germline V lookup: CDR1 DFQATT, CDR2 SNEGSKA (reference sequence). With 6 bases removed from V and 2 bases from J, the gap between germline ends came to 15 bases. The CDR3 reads CSAPPGGVTDTQYF. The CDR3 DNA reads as TGCAGTGCCCCCCCCGGCGGAGTCACAGATACGCAGTATTTT.

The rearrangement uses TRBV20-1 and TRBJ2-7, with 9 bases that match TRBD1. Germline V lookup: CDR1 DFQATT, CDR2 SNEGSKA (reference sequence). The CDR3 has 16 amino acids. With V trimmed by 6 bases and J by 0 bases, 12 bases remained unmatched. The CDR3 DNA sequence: TGCAGTGCAGCGGGACAGGGAAAATTTAGCTCCTACGAGCAGTACTTC. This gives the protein CSAAGQGKFSSYEQYF.